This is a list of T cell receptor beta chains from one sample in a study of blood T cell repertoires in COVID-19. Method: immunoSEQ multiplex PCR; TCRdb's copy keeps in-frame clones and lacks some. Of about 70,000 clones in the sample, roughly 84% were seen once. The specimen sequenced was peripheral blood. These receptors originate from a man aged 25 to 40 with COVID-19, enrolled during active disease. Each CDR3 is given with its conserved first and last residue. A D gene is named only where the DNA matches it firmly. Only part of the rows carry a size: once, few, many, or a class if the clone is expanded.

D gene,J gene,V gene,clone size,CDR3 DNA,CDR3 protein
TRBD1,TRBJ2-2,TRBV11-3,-,TGTGCCAGCAGCTTAACAGGGGGCACGATCGGGGAGCTGTTTTTT,CASSLTGGTIGELFF
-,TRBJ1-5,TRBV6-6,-,TGTGCCAGCAGCTCTCGCGGACAGTTTAGCAATCAGCCCCAGCATTTT,CASSSRGQFSNQPQHF
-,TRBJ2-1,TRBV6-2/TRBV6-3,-,TGTGCCAGCAGTTACGATAGGGCAGGGGCTGGAAATGAGCAGTTCTTC,CASSYDRAGAGNEQFF
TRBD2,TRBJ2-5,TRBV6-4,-,TGTGCCAGCACGGGGGAGGAACGTAGCGGGATTCAAGAGACCCAGTACTTC,CASTGEERSGIQETQYF
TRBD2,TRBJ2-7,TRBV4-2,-,TGTGCCAGCAGTTCTTTCGGGGTTTCTAGCGGGAGATCCGAGCAGTACTTC,CASSSFGVSSGRSEQYF
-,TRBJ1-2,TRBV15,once,TGTGCCACCAGGGGGGGGGCGAATGGCTACACCTTC,CATRGGANGYTF
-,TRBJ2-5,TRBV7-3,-,TGTGCCAGCAGCTTAAATCCAGGGTCACAAGAGACCCAGTACTTC,CASSLNPGSQETQYF
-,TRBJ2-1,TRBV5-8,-,TGTGCCAGCAGCTTGAGGGGTGTGGACAATGAGCAGTTCTTC,CASSLRGVDNEQFF
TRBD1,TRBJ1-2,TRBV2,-,TGTGCCATTCCGAAGGGGGCTACTGACGCTGGGAGCTACACCTTC,CAIPKGATDAGSYTF
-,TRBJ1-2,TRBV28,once,TGTGCCAGCAGTATGCAGGGTTATGGCTACACCTTC,CASSMQGYGYTF
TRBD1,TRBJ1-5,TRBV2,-,TGTGCCAGCAGTGGAAGACAGGGCCTTCAGCCCCAGCATTTT,CASSGRQGLQPQHF
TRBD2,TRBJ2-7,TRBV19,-,TGTGCCAGTAGCGTCCTTAGCGGGATGCTCTACGAGCAGTACTTC,CASSVLSGMLYEQYF
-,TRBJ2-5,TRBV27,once,TGTGCCAGCAGCTGGGTAGGGGGAGAAACCCAGTACTTC,CASSWVGGETQYF
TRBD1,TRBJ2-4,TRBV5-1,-,TGCGCCAGCAGTTTACCGGGACAGGCGGGCAAAAACATTCAGTACTTC,CASSLPGQAGKNIQYF
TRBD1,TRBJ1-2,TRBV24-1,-,TGTGCCACCAGTGACAGGACAGGGGCCGTTGGCTACACCTTC,CATSDRTGAVGYTF
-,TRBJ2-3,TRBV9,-,TGTGCCAGCAGCGTAGACCCGAGGGATACGCAGTATTTT,CASSVDPRDTQYF
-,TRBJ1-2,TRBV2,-,TGTGCCAGCAGGGAGTTCCGGACAGCCGATAACTATGGCTACACCTTC,CASREFRTADNYGYTF
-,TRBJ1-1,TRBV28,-,TGTGCCAGCAGTTTGGTAGCCACTAAAACCGCGGAGCAAGACACTGAAGCTTTCTTT,CASSLVATKTAEQDTEAFF
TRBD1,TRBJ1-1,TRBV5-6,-,TGTGCCAGCAGCTTGGCCTTCCGGGACAGGGTCACTGAAGCTTTCTTT,CASSLAFRDRVTEAFF
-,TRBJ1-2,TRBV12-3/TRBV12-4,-,TGTGCCAGCAGCAGGGACACCTATGGCTACACCTTC,CASSRDTYGYTF
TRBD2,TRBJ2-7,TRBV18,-,TGTGCCAGCTCACCAGGGCTAGCGGCGAGCTACGAGCAGTACTTC,CASSPGLAASYEQYF
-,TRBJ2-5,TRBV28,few,TGTGCCAGCAGTCCATCGACAGGGACTAGGGAGACCCAGTACTTC,CASSPSTGTRETQYF